Detailed here is one TCR beta chain. The target antigen is unknown. The sample belongs to a study of T-cell memory formation after mild COVID-19. At the level of the study: Each donor largely had its own TCR clusters.

General study findings and limits: While clones contracting from day 15 to 85 were balanced between CD4 and CD8, later expanders leaned CD4+.

Germline V lookup: CDR1 SQVTM, CDR2 ANQGSEA. V was clipped by 4 bases and J by 4 bases, with 10 bases between them. This CDR3 comprises 12 residues. It was 5'RACE with constant-segment primers that produced the TCR alpha and TCR beta cDNA libraries, which carried sample barcodes and UMIs. TCRdb independently ran MiXCR on the 5' RACE reads; one entry per CDR3 protein. The sample carries hundreds of thousands of distinct CDR3 sequences, roughly 13% recorded once. The sequenced material came from PBMCs or a T cell subset sorted from them (not recorded which). The genes are TRBV29-1 and TRBJ1-2, with D possibly TRBD1 on 5 matching bases. This clonotype originated in a man younger than 35 who had mild COVID-19 (a few samples of this study predate the infection). Cell type and time point are not known. In DNA, the CDR3 is TGCAGCGTTGGGGGCCAGCCCTATGGCTACACCTTC. It encodes CSVGGQPYGYTF.